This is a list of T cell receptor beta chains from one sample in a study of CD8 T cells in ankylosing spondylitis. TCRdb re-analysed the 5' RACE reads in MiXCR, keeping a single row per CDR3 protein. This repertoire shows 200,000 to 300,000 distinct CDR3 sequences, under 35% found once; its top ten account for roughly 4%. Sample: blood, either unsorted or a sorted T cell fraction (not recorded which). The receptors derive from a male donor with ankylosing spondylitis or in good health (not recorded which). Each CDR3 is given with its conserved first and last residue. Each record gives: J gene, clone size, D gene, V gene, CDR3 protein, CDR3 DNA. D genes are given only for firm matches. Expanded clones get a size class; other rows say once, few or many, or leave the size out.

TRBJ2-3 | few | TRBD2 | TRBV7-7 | CASSELAGGPTDTQYF | TGTGCCAGCAGCGAACTAGCGGGGGGACCCACAGATACGCAGTATTTT
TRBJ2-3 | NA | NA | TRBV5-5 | CASSLAPQISTDTQYF | TGTGCCAGCAGCTTGGCGCCGCAAATCAGCACAGATACGCAGTATTTT
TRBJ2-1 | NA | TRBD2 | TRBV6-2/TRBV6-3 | CASRPQLAGGPYNEQFF | TGTGCCAGCAGGCCTCAACTAGCGGGGGGGCCATACAATGAGCAGTTCTTC
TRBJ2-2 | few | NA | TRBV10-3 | CAILGADTGELFF | TGTGCCATCTTGGGGGCCGACACCGGGGAGCTGTTTTTT
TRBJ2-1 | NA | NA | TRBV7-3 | CASSLGQVLNNEQFF | TGTGCCAGCAGCTTAGGGCAGGTGCTTAACAATGAGCAGTTCTTC
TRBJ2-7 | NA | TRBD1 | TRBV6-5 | CASSYSWGQGADEQYF | TGTGCCAGCAGTTACTCCTGGGGGCAGGGGGCCGACGAGCAGTACTTC
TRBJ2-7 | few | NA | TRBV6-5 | CASSYGDEQYF | TGTGCCAGCAGTTACGGGGACGAGCAGTACTTC
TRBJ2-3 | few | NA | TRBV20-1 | CSAMRGLGTQYF | TGCAGTGCCATGCGGGGGCTGGGTACGCAGTATTTT
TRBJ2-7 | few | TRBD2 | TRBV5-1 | CATAWSAGVYEQYF | TGCGCCACCGCTTGGTCAGCGGGGGTCTACGAGCAGTACTTC
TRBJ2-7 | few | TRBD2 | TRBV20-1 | CSAGLAGGPGEQYF | TGCAGTGCCGGACTAGCGGGGGGCCCTGGGGAGCAGTACTTC
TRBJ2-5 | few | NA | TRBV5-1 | CASSLFETQYF | TGCGCCAGCAGCTTGTTTGAGACCCAGTACTTC
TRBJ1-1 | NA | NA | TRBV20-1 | CSASGPLNTEAFF | TGCAGTGCTAGTGGGCCGTTGAACACTGAAGCTTTCTTT
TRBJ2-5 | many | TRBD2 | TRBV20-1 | CSAPGGAGETQYF | TGCAGTGCCCCCGGGGGGGCTGGAGAGACCCAGTACTTC
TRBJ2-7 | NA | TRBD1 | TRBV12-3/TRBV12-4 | CASTVLTGKISEQYF | TGTGCCAGCACCGTCCTGACAGGGAAAATTAGCGAGCAGTACTTC
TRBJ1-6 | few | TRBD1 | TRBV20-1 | CSAIEDRASPLHF | TGCAGTGCTATAGAGGACAGGGCTTCTCCCCTCCACTTT
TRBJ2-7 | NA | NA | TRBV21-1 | CASSTNRQGGEQYF | TGTGCCAGCAGCACAAATCGACAGGGAGGGGAGCAGTACTTC
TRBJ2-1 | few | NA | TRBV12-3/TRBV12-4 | CASSSTRERPYNEQFF | TGTGCCAGCAGTTCGACTAGGGAGCGGCCCTACAATGAGCAGTTCTTC
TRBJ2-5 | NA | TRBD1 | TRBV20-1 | CSATTGLVRETQYF | TGCAGTGCAACGACAGGGCTCGTTCGGGAGACCCAGTACTTC
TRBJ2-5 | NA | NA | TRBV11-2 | CASSLQGTEVETQYF | TGTGCCAGCAGCTTACAAGGAACGGAGGTAGAGACCCAGTACTTC
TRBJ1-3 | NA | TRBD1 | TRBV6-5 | CASSYGRGFRSNTIYF | TGTGCCAGCAGTTACGGCAGGGGGTTTCGGTCCAACACCATATATTTT
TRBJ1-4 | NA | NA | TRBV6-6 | CASSPHHEKLFF | TGTGCCAGCAGCCCCCATCACGAAAAACTGTTTTTT
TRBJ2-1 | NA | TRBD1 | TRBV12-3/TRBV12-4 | CASSSTTGVGFYNEQFF | TGTGCCAGCAGTTCAACGACAGGGGTTGGCTTTTACAATGAGCAGTTCTTC
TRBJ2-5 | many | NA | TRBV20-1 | CSASIDRWETQYF | TGCAGTGCTAGTATCGACAGGTGGGAGACCCAGTACTTC
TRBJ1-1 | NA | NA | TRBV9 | CASSATDFSQGMNTEAFF | TGTGCCAGCAGCGCGACAGACTTTTCGCAGGGGATGAACACTGAAGCTTTCTTT
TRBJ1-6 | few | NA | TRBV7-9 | CASSLGDGGLNSPLHF | TGTGCCAGCAGCTTAGGGGATGGCGGTCTTAATTCACCCCTCCACTTT
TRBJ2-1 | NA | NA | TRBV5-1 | CASSHEFNEQFF | TGCGCCAGCAGCCACGAGTTCAATGAGCAGTTCTTC
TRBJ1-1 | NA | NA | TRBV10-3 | CAISEGPDTEAFF | TGTGCCATCAGTGAGGGCCCCGACACTGAAGCTTTCTTT
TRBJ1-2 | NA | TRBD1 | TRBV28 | CASSRTGVGYTF | TGTGCCAGCAGCCGGACAGGGGTCGGCTACACCTTC